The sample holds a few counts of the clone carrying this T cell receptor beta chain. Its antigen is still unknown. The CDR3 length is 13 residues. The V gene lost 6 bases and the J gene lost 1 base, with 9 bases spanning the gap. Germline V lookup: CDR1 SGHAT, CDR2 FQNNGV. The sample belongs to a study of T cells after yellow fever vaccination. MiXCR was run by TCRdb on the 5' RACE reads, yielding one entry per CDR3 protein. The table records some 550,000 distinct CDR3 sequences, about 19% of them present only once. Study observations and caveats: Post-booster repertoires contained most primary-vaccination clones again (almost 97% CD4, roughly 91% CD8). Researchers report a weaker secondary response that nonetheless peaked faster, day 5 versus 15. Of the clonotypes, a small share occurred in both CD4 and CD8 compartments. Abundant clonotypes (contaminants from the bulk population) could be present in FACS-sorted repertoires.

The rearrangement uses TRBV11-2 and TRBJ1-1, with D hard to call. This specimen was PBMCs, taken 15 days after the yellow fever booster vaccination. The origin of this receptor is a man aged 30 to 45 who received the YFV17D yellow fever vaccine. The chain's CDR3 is CASRLLQNTEAFF. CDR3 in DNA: TGTGCCAGCAGACTATTACAGAACACTGAAGCTTTCTTT. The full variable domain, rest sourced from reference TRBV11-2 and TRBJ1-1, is EAGVAQSPRYKIIEKRQSVAFWCNPISGHATLYWYQQILGQGPKLLIQFQNNGVVDDSQLPKDRFSAERLKGVDSTLKIQPAKLEDSAVYLCASRLLQNTEAFFGQGTRLTVV.